Listed below are T cell receptor beta chains from one sample, sequenced in a study of identifying expanded T cells in peripheral blood. Assay used: immunoSEQ multiplex PCR; TCRdb lists only in-frame clones, some missing. The sample records 95,000 to 150,000 clones, more than 80% being singletons. Input material: blood. The receptors derive from a person aged 18 to 70 in good health. Each CDR3 is given without its conserved first and last residue.

V: TRBV11-3; J: TRBJ2-7; CDR3: ASSLPGSGREQY
V: TRBV7-2; J: TRBJ2-7; CDR3: ASSPLENRDIRPYEQY
V: TRBV5-4; J: TRBJ2-7; CDR3: ASSLSLGQGVSYEQY
V: TRBV5-1; J: TRBJ1-4; CDR3: ASSLAGRLSGSKEKLF
V: TRBV11-3; J: TRBJ1-1; CDR3: ASSFGTVNTEAF
V: TRBV2; J: TRBJ1-3; CDR3: ASSRGTANTIY
V: TRBV25-1; J: TRBJ1-2; CDR3: ASSERGPNYGYT
V: TRBV2; J: TRBJ1-2; CDR3: ASSVRQMEGYT
V: TRBV14; J: TRBJ1-2; CDR3: ASGTFQGYGYT
V: TRBV7-2; J: TRBJ1-6; CDR3: ASSLIVLGSPLH
V: TRBV19; J: TRBJ1-2; CDR3: ASSIEGLRVGGYT
V: TRBV9; J: TRBJ2-2; CDR3: ASSVGREGQGEPNTGELF
V: TRBV27; J: TRBJ2-7; CDR3: ASSPGQGYEQY
V: TRBV19; J: TRBJ1-5; CDR3: ASSIAGNQPQH
V: TRBV6-5; J: TRBJ1-2; CDR3: ATRDSLGYGYT
V: TRBV7-2; J: TRBJ1-4; CDR3: ASSSSPFRKLF
V: TRBV29-1; J: TRBJ2-5; CDR3: SVETSLGTQY
V: TRBV20-1; J: TRBJ1-1; CDR3: SASENTEAF
V: TRBV9; J: TRBJ1-2; CDR3: ASSPRDRGGGYT
V: TRBV27; J: TRBJ2-6; CDR3: ASSSTGTGSGANVLT
V: TRBV5-5; J: TRBJ1-2; CDR3: ASSPAGDYGYT
V: TRBV5-1; J: TRBJ1-2; CDR3: ASGGGANYGYT
V: TRBV7-9; J: TRBJ1-1; CDR3: ASSLATLEAF
V: TRBV15; J: TRBJ1-6; CDR3: ATSRDGTINSPLH
V: TRBV6-1; J: TRBJ1-1; CDR3: ASSEEFIGAGRAF
V: TRBV5-4; J: TRBJ2-1; CDR3: ASSLAVHNEQF
V: TRBV5-1; J: TRBJ1-2; CDR3: ASSGGTGDYGYT
V: TRBV7-6; J: TRBJ2-5; CDR3: ASSLGPPSGGFGGGETQY
V: TRBV6-6; J: TRBJ2-1; CDR3: ASQDRARNEQF
V: TRBV2; J: TRBJ1-2; CDR3: ASRRQANYGYT
V: TRBV5-4; J: TRBJ2-3; CDR3: ASSLAGGTTDTQY
V: TRBV5-1; J: TRBJ1-1; CDR3: ASSRRDLNTEAF
V: TRBV27; J: TRBJ2-6; CDR3: ASRGGVSGANVLT
V: TRBV7-7; J: TRBJ2-5; CDR3: ASSLGGTGSAAETQY
V: TRBV7-6; J: TRBJ2-7; CDR3: ASSPDSTYEQY
V: TRBV11-2; J: TRBJ1-3; CDR3: ASSLVTGGSGNTIY
V: TRBV7-8; J: TRBJ1-2; CDR3: ASSLRAETYGYT
V: TRBV14; J: TRBJ1-2; CDR3: ASSPGGSGRYT
V: TRBV7-9; J: TRBJ2-1; CDR3: ASSKEMDDEQF
V: TRBV7-6; J: TRBJ2-5; CDR3: ASSRHLGTTILQETQY
V: TRBV4-1; J: TRBJ2-3; CDR3: ASSLAAFTDTQY
V: TRBV6-6; J: TRBJ1-3; CDR3: AIYLEAGNTIY
V: TRBV2; J: TRBJ1-6; CDR3: ASRAHGSNSPLH
V: TRBV19; J: TRBJ1-5; CDR3: ASSRLFSGIPQPQH
V: TRBV19; J: TRBJ1-4; CDR3: ASSTDSSTNEKLF
V: TRBV19; J: TRBJ1-3; CDR3: ASSSMDIGLSRNTIY
V: TRBV27; J: TRBJ1-6; CDR3: ASSPMTGEYNSPLH
V: TRBV11-3; J: TRBJ2-7; CDR3: ASSLEWFHEQY
V: TRBV5-4; J: TRBJ2-7; CDR3: ASSPPDRTYEQY
V: TRBV5-4; J: TRBJ2-5; CDR3: ASSQGTSETQY
V: TRBV9; J: TRBJ2-1; CDR3: ASSGAGGPYNEQF
V: TRBV5-1; J: TRBJ2-7; CDR3: ASSLRQWKAYEQY